These 6 T cell receptor beta chains came from one sample sequenced in a study of OX40 agonist ivuxolimab in advanced cancers. Sequencing used immunoSEQ multiplex PCR; TCRdb keeps in-frame clones, though not all of them. Altogether tens of thousands of clones are present, 85% to 90% being singletons, with the ten largest covering about 45%. Specimen: CD4+ or CD8+ T cells sorted from blood, collected in a trial of the OX40 agonist ivuxolimab. These receptors all stem from an adult with an advanced solid tumor such as melanoma, head and neck, liver or kidney cancer.

V and J are TRBV27 and TRBJ2-7; tentative D call: TRBD1 (6 bases). V lost 5 bases to trimming and J lost 2 bases, with 22 bases between them. The V gene's germline CDR1 is MNHEY and CDR2 SMNVEV (reference sequence). The CDR3 is made up of 17 amino acids. This chain's CDR3 is CASSPLQLGHGAYEQYF. The CDR3, as DNA: TGTGCCAGCAGTCCACTTCAGTTGGGACACGGGGCCTACGAGCAGTACTTC.

The gene calls are TRBV2 and TRBJ2-7; 7 bases are shared with TRBD2. This CDR3 spans 15 amino acids. J lost 1 base, V lost 2 bases, and 5 bases had no gene match. Germline lookup yields CDR1 SNHLY and CDR2 FYNNEI. In DNA, the CDR3 is TGTGCCAGCAGTGAACCCGGGGGGACGTCCTACGAGCAGTACTTC. Encoded protein: CASSEPGGTSYEQYF.

Comment on this clone: One end of the junction is discordant with germline, which a read error may explain. The V gene is TRBV9, the J gene TRBJ2-5, with D perhaps matching TRBD2 (7 bases). The CDR3 is made up of 14 amino acids. The germline V gene has CDR1 SGDLS and CDR2 YYNGEE. The CDR3 nucleotides read TGTGCCAGCAGCGACCTGGGAGGGGGGGAGACCCAGCACTTC. The encoded protein is CASSDLGGGETQHF.

The chain combines TRBV5-1 with TRBJ2-7; the D is unclear. The V end lost 1 base, the J end lost 5 bases, and 7 bases lay between the germline ends. Germline V lookup: CDR1 SGHRS, CDR2 YFSETQ. The CDR3 has 12 amino acids. CDR3 in amino acids: CASSLSGNEQYF. The CDR3 DNA reads TGCGCCAGCAGCTTGTCAGGCAACGAGCAGTACTTC.

V gene TRBV10-3 combines with J gene TRBJ2-7; possible D gene TRBD1, 6 bases. Trimming left V 0 bases short and J 4 bases short, with 28 bases between. CDR3 length: 20 amino acids. CDR1 and CDR2 (germline): ENHRY, SYGVKD. The CDR3 protein is CAISESSVIDPRGPLYEQYF. As DNA, the CDR3 is TGTGCCATCAGTGAGTCATCGGTAATAGATCCCAGGGGACCCCTTTACGAGCAGTACTTC.

The rearrangement uses TRBV5-3 and TRBJ2-1; maybe TRBD1 (7 bases). TRBV5-3 is assigned to the ORF class and has an uncertain function. The length of the CDR3 is 15 residues. Trimming removed 3 bases at V and 1 base at J, with 11 bases between. This CDR3 reads CARSYPGGSYNEQFF. In DNA form, the CDR3 reads TGTGCCAGAAGCTACCCAGGGGGGTCCTACAATGAGCAGTTCTTC.